The 2 T cell receptor beta chains below come from one sample, sequenced in a study of T cell clones after liver transplantation. Repertoires were generated with immunoSEQ multiplex PCR, while TCRdb's copy carries only in-frame clones and drops some. The table includes some 110,000 clones, 75% to 95% detected once. The sequenced sample was CD4+ T cells from blood, obtained 12 months after liver transplant. The receptors here all came from a human patient who received a liver transplant. Some of the T cells may derive from the graft donor.

V and J are TRBV5-4 and TRBJ2-1; TRBD1 agrees at 9 bases. This CDR3 comprises 12 residues. Germline CDR1 and CDR2: SGHNT and YYREEE (reference sequence). The J segment lost 8 bases and the V segment lost 10 bases, leaving 7 bases of the junction unmatched. This CDR3 is CAAQGQGHEQFF. CDR3 in DNA: TGTGCCGCTCAGGGACAGGGCCATGAGCAGTTCTTC.

This clone was picked up a small number of times. The chain carries TRBV7-9 and TRBJ1-2, with 7 bases that match TRBD1. This CDR3 contains 15 residues. The germline gives CDR1 SEHNR, CDR2 FQNEAQ (reference sequence). V lost 5 bases, J lost 0 bases, and 6 bases stayed unmatched. CDR3 nucleotides: TGTGCCAGCAGCCGTGAGGGGGCGGCTAACTATGGCTACACCTTC. The encoded protein is CASSREGAANYGYTF.